This TCR beta chain was sequenced during a study of beta chain features in type 1 diabetes. The study's findings and limits: Type 1 diabetes patients had moderately but significantly shorter TCRB CDR3s in all four CD4+ subsets. Here, the possible influence of HLA type (on TCRB rearrangement) remained unresolved. VDJ junctions sequenced from type 1 diabetes patients showed fewer insertions and more deletions.

This clone has a handful of counts. The antigen is undetermined. Germline V gene sequence: CDR1 LGHNA, CDR2 YSLEER. Trimming at V came to 5 bases and at J to 0 bases, leaving 4 bases not matched to a gene. The CDR3 has 16 amino acids. Every bit of the isolated RNA underwent reverse transcription, so sequencing read expressed TCRB transcripts. The average read count of naive, central memory and regulatory T cell samples was approximately 3.5 million. The table came from immunoSEQ multiplex PCR; TCRdb's copy has only in-frame clones and leaves some out. The sample records under 900,000 clones, 17% being singletons.

The receptor was isolated from a woman aged 18-35 years in good health. The source material was naive CD4+ T cells from blood. The chain joins TRBV4-3 to TRBJ2-1; 10 nucleotides align to TRBD2. CDR3 sequence: CASSASSGSSYNEQFF. The CDR3 bases are TGCGCCAGCAGCGCCTCTAGCGGGAGCTCCTACAATGAGCAGTTCTTC.